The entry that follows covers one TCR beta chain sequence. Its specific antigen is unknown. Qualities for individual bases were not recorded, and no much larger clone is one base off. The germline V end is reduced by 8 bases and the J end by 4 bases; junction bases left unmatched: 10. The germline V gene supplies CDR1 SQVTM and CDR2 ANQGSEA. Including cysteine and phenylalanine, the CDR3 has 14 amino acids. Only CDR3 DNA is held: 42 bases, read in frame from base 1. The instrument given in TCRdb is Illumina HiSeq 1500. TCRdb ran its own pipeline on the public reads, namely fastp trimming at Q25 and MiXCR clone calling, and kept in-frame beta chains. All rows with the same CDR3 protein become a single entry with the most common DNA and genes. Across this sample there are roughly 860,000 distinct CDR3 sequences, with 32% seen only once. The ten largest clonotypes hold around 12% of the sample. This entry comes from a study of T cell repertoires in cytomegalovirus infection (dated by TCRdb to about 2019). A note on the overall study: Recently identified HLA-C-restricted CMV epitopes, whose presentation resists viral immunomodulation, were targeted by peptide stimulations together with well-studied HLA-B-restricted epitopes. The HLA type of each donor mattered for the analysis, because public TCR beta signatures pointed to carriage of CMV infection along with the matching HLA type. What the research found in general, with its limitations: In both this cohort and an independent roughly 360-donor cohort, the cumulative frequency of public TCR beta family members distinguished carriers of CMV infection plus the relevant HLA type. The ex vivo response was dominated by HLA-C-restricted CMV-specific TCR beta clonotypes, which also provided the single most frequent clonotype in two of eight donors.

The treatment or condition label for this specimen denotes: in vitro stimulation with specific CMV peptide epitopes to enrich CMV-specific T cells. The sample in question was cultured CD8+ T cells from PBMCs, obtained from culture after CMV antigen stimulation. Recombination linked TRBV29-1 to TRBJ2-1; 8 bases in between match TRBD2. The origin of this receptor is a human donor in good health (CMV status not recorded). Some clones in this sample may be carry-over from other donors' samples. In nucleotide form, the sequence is TGCAGCTCCTATGCGGGGGGTATTTACAATGAGCAGTTCTTC. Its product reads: CSSYAGGIYNEQFF.